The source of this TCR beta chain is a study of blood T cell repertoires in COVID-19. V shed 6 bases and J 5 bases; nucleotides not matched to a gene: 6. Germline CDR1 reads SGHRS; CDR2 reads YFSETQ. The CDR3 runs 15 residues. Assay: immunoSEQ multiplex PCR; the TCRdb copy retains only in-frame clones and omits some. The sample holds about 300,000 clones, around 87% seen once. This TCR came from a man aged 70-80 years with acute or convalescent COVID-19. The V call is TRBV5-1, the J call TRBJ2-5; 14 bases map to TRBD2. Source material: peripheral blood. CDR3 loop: CASMRGLAGVETQYF. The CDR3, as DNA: TGCGCCAGCATGAGGGGACTAGCGGGAGTTGAGACCCAGTACTTC.